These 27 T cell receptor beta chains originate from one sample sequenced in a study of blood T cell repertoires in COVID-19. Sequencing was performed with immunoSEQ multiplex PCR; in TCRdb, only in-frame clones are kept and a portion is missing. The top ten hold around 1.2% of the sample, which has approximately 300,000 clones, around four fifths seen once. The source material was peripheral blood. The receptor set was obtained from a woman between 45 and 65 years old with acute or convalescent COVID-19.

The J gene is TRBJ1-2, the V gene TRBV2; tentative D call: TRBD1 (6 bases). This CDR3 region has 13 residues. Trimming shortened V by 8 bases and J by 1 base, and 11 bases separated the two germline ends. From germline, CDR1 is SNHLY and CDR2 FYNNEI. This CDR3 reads CASLRDNNYGYTF. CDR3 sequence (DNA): TGTGCCAGCCTCCGGGACAATAACTATGGCTACACCTTC.

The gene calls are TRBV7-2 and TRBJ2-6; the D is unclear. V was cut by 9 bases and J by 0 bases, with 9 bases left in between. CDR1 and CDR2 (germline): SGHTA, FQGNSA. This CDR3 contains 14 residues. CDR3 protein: CASSRDSGANVLTF. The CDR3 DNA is TGTGCCAGTTCGCGTGACTCTGGGGCCAACGTCCTGACTTTC. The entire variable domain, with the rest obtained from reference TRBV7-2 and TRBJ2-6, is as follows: GAGVSQSPSNKVTEKGKDVELRCDPISGHTALYWYRQSLGQGLEFLIYFQGNSAPDKSGLPSDRFSAERTGGSVSTLTIQRTQQEDSAVYLCASSRDSGANVLTFGAGSRLTVL.

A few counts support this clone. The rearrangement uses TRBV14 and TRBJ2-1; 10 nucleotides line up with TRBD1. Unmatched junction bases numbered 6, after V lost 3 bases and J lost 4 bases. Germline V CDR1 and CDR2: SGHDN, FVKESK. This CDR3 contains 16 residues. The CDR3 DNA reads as TGTGCCAGCAGCCACCCCGGGGACAGGGGATACAATGAGCAGTTCTTC. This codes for CASSHPGDRGYNEQFF. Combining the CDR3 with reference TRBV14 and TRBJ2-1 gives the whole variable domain EAGVTQFPSHSVIEKGQTVTLRCDPISGHDNLYWYRRVMGKEIKFLLHFVKESKQDESGMPNNRFLAERTGGTYSTLKVQPAELEDSGVYFCASSHPGDRGYNEQFFGPGTRLTVL.

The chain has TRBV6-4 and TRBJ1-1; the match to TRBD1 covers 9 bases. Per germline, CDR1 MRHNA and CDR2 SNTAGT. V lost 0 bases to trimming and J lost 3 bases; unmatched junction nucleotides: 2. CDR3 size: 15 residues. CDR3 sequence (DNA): TGTGCCAGCAGTGACTCCGGGACAGGGCACACTGAAGCTTTCTTT. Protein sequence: CASSDSGTGHTEAFF.

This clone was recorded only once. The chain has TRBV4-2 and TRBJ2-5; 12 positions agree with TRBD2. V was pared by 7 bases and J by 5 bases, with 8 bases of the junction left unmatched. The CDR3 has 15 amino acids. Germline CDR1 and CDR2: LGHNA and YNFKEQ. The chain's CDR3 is CASTVTTSGGETQYF. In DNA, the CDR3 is TGTGCCAGCACCGTGACGACTAGCGGGGGCGAGACCCAGTACTTC.

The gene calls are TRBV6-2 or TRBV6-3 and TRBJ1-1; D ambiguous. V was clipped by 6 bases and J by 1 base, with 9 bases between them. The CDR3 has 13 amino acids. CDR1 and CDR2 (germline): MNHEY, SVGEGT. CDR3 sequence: CASSLRGNTEAFF. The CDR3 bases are TGTGCCAGCAGCCTTCGGGGGAACACTGAAGCTTTCTTT.

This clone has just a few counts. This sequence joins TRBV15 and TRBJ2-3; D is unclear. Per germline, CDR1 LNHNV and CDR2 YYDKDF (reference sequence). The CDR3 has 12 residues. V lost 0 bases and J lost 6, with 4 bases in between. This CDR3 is CATSRDQDTQYF. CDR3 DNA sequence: TGTGCCACCAGCAGAGATCAGGATACGCAGTATTTT.

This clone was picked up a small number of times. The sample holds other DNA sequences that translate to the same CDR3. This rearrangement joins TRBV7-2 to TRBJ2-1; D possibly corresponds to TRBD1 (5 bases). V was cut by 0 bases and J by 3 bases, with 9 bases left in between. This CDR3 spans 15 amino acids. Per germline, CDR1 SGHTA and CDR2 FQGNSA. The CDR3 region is CASSLARRDYNEQFF. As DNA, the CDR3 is TGTGCCAGCAGCTTAGCGCGCAGGGACTACAATGAGCAGTTCTTC. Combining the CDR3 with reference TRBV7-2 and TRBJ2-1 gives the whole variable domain GAGVSQSPSNKVTEKGKDVELRCDPISGHTALYWYRQSLGQGLEFLIYFQGNSAPDKSGLPSDRFSAERTGGSVSTLTIQRTQQEDSAVYLCASSLARRDYNEQFFGPGTRLTVL.

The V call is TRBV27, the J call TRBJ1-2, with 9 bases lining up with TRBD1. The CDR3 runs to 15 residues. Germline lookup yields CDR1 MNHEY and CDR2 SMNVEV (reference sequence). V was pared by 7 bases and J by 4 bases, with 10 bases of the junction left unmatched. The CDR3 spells CASNPSGTGIYGYTF. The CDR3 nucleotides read TGTGCCAGCAACCCCTCCGGGACAGGGATCTATGGCTACACCTTC.

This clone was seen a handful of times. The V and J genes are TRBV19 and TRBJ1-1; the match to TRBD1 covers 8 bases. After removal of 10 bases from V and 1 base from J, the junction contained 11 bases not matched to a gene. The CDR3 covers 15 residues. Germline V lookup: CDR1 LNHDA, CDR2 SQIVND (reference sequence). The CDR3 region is CATMGLGQGNTEAFF. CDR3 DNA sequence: TGTGCCACCATGGGGCTCGGACAGGGGAACACTGAAGCTTTCTTT.

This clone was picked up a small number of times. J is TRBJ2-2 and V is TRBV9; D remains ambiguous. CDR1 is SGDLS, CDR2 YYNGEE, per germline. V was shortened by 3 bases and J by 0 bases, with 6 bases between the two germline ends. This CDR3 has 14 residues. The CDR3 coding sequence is TGTGCCAGCAGCGACAGCTCGAACACCGGGGAGCTGTTTTTT. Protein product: CASSDSSNTGELFF.

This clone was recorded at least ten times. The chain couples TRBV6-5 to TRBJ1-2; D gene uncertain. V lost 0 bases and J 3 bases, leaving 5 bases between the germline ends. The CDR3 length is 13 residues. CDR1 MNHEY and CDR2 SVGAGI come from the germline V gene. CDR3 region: CASSYSSYYGYTF. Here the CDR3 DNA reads TGTGCCAGCAGTTACTCGTCGTACTATGGCTACACCTTC.

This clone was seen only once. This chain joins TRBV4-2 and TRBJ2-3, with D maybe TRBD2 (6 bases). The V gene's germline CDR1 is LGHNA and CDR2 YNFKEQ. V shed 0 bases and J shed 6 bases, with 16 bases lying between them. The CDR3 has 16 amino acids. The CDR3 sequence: CASSQDGTNLADTQYF. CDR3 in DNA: TGTGCCAGCAGCCAAGACGGGACGAACCTAGCGGATACGCAGTATTTT.

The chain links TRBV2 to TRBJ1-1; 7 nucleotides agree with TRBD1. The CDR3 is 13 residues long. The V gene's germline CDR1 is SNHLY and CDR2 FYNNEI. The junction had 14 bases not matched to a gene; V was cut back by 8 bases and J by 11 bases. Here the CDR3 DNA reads TGTGCCAGCGTAAAAGACAGGGTGGTATCGGCTTTCTTT. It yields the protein CASVKDRVVSAFF.

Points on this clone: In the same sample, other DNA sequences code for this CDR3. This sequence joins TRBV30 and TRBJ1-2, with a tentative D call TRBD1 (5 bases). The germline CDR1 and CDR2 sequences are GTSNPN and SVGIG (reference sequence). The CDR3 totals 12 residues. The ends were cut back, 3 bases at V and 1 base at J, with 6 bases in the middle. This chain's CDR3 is CAWRTDNYGYTF. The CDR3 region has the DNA TGTGCCTGGAGGACAGATAACTATGGCTACACCTTC. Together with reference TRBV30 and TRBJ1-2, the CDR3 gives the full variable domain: SQTIHQWPATLVQPVGSPLSLECTVEGTSNPNLYWYRQAAGRGLQLLFYSVGIGQISSEVPQNLSASRPQDRQFILSSKKLLLSDSGFYLCAWRTDNYGYTFGSGTRLTVV.

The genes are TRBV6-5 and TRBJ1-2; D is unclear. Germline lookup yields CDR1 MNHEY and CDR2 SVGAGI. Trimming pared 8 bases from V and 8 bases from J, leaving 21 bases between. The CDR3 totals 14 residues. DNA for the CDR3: TGTGCCAGCGAGACGTTCGGGATCTTTCAAGGCTACACCTTC. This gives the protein CASETFGIFQGYTF.

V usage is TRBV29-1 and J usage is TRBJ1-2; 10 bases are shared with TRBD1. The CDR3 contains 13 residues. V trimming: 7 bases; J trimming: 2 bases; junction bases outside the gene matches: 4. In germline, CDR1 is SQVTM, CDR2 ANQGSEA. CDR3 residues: CSGGTGENYGYTF. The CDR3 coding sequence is TGCAGCGGTGGGACAGGGGAGAACTATGGCTACACCTTC.

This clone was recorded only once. CDR3: CASSSDRVPDTQYF. CDR3 DNA: TGCGCCAGCAGTTCGGACAGGGTGCCAGATACGCAGTATTTT. The chain links TRBV5-1 to TRBJ2-3; 8 nucleotides align to TRBD1. V shed 5 bases and J 4 bases; nucleotides not matched to a gene: 6. Germline V gives CDR1 SGHRS, CDR2 YFSETQ. The CDR3 length is 14 residues.

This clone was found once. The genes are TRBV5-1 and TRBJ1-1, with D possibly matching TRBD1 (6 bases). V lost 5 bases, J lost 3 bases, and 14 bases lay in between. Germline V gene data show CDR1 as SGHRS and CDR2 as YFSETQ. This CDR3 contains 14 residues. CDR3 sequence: CASSMDSTDTEAFF. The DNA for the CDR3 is TGCGCCAGCAGTATGGACAGTACGGACACTGAAGCTTTCTTT.

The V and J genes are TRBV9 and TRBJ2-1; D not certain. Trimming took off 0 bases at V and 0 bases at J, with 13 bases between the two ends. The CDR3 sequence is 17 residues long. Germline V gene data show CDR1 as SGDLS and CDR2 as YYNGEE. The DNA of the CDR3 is TGTGCCAGCAGCGTAGCTGGTGGCTCCAGCTCCTACAATGAGCAGTTCTTC. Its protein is CASSVAGGSSSYNEQFF.

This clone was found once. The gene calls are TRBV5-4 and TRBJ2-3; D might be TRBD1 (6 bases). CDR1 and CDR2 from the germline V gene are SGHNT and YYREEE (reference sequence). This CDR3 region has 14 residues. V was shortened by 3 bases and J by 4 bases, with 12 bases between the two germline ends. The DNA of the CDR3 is TGTGCCAGCAGCTACTTGGGGGCCGCAGATACGCAGTATTTT. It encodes CASSYLGAADTQYF.

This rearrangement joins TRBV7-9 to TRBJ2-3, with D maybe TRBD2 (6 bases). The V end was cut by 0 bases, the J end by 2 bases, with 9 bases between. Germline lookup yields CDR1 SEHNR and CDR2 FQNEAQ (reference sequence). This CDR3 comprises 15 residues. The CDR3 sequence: CASSLAREFTDTQYF. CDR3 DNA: TGTGCCAGCAGCTTAGCCCGGGAGTTCACAGATACGCAGTATTTT.

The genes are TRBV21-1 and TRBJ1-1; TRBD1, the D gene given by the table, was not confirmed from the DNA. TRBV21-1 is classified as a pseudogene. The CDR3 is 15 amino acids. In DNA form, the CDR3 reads TGTGCCAGCAGCAACATAACCAGGGGGGCCACTGAAGCTTTCTTT. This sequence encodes CASSNITRGATEAFF.

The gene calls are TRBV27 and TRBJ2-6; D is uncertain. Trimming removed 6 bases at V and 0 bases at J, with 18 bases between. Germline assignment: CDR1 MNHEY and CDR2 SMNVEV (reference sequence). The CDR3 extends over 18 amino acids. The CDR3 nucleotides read TGTGCCAGCAGCCGTACGCTTGACACGTACTCTGGGGCCAACGTCCTGACTTTC. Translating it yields CASSRTLDTYSGANVLTF.

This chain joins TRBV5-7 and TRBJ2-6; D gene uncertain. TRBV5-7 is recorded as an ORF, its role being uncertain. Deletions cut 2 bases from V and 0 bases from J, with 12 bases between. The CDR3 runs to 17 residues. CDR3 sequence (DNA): TGTGCCAGCAGCTTTAACCCCCGGTCCTCTGGGGCCAACGTCCTGACTTTC. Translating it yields CASSFNPRSSGANVLTF.

The chain's CDR3 is CASTSLRDSNYGYTF. The CDR3 DNA reads TGTGCCAGCACCTCCCTCCGGGATTCTAACTATGGCTACACCTTC. The V call is TRBV27, the J call TRBJ1-2, with D hard to call. Between the trimmed V and J ends, which lost 7 bases and 0 bases, there was a span of 15 bases. Per the germline V gene, CDR1 is MNHEY and CDR2 is SMNVEV (reference sequence). The CDR3 extends over 15 amino acids.

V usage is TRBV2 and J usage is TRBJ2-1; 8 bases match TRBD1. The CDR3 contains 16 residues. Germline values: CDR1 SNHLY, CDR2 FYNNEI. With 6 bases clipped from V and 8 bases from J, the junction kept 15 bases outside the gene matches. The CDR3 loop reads CASSRSRTGFLDEQFF. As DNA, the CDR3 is TGTGCCAGCAGCCGCTCCAGGACAGGGTTTTTGGATGAGCAGTTCTTC.